The T cell receptor beta chain under discussion was sequenced for a study of PD-L1 blockade in urothelial cancer (TCRdb year 2017). Turning to the overall study: Therapy was started in the mid-2010s for all patients, and atezolizumab 1,200 mg was administered intravenously every 3 weeks. An ECOG performance status of 0 or 1 was recorded for the patients, and 0 to 3 prior chemotherapy regimens had been received by the patients. About 90% of the 29 patients were males with bladder-origin urothelial cancer, and about 65% of the 29 reported a prior smoking history. The study was an exploratory multi-omic analysis of somatic, immune and clinical correlates of response to PD-L1 blockade with atezolizumab in urothelial cancer. Pretreatment tumor samples, along with matched peripheral blood serially collected before and after atezolizumab treatment, were subjected to TCR sequencing. Approximately 29 patients had pretreatment blood TCR-seq, some 25 had at least one posttreatment blood collection, and some 25 had tumor TCR-seq. Durable clinical benefit meant progression-free survival longer than 6 months, and TCR features were also tested against progression-free and overall survival. A median of approximately 140,000 T cells and tens of thousands of unique TCRs was obtained from blood samples, and a median clonality of roughly 0.08 was observed. Blood samples were analyzed 3 weeks after the start of treatment (second dose) and 6 weeks after the start of treatment. In the same patients, whole exome sequencing and RNA sequencing of pretreatment tumors were performed in addition to TCR sequencing. Several patients reached durable clinical benefit, while 15 to 25 patients did not.

The cohort included roughly 30 patients with locally advanced or metastatic urothelial carcinoma who were treated at Memorial Sloan Kettering on a trial protocol. Peripheral blood mononuclear cells were collected from each patient pretreatment and during treatment, giving between 1 and 8 total time points per patient. The Qiagen DNeasy Blood extraction kit was used to purify genomic DNA from total PBMCs and tumor samples. PBMCs were collected pretreatment and during treatment, and were isolated and stored as previously described. Synthetic TCR analog templates were spiked into each PCR to estimate absolute template abundance from read counts. The immunoSEQ assay was used to amplify TCRbeta CDR3 regions from genomic DNA with bias-controlled V and J gene primers. Sequencing of rearranged TCRbeta segments was performed at approximately 20X coverage. The authors processed their data as follows. Clustering was used to correct sequencing errors, and CDR3s were annotated against IMGT so that V, D and J genes could be assigned. Out-of-frame and stop-codon sequences were excluded, and only productive TCRbeta rearrangements were used in downstream analyses. To compute clonality, Shannon entropy was normalized by the log of the number of unique productive sequences and then subtracted from one. Fisher's exact test with Benjamini-Hochberg correction, at a threshold of adjusted p below 0.01, was used to find clones that differed between time points or between blood and tumor. Not all clones reach the TCRdb copy of this immuneACCESS table, which keeps in-frame sequences only. Checked studies attribute under half of the gap to unresolved V genes and leave the rest unexplained. From that table come the V and J calls and clone size; the DNA was used to work out D and trimming. The sample table records roughly 16,000 clones; around 87% of these occur just once. Together, the top ten hold under 7% of the sample.

The V end loses 3 bases and the J end loses 3 bases, and a stretch of 15 bases separates them. From the germline V gene (reference sequence), CDR1 is SEHNR and CDR2 is FQNEAQ. From its cysteine to its phenylalanine, the CDR3 spans 16 amino acids. Only CDR3 DNA remains: 48 bases, in frame from the first base. The study at large found these results: Patients with durable benefit showed greater expansion of tumor-associated TCR clones in peripheral blood 3 weeks after starting treatment (n of about 20, p = 0.022). Because the sample size was small (n ≈ 29) and many exploratory analyses were performed, the results are intended to be hypothesis-generating. Improved progression-free and overall survival was associated with having pretreatment peripheral blood TCR clonality below the median.

This clone has a single count. Its antigen is still unknown. Per-nucleotide qualities are absent, and no much larger clonotype sits a single base away. The origin of this receptor is a man aged 50-60 years with urothelial cancer. The chain is made from TRBV7-9 and TRBJ1-3; the D gene is unclear. Sequenced here: PBMCs, sampled around atezolizumab (anti-PD-L1) treatment. The CDR3 in this case is CASSFFSAGGGNTIYF. The DNA is TGTGCCAGCAGCTTTTTTTCTGCCGGAGGTGGAAACACCATATATTTT. When the CDR3 is completed using the reference TRBV7-9 and TRBJ1-3 genes on either side, the full variable domain is DTGVSQNPRHKITKRGQNVTFRCDPISEHNRLYWYRQTLGQGPEFLTYFQNEAQLEKSRLLSDRFSAERPKGSFSTLEIQRTEQGDSAMYLCASSFFSAGGGNTIYFGEGSWLTVV.